One T cell receptor beta chain is described in this entry. Ten or more counts support this clonotype. It has no known antigen specificity. No clone much larger than this one lies a single base away; base qualities are absent. The sample originates from a study of T-cell reconstitution after alpha-beta-depleted transplantation in children (TCRdb year 2016). Regarding the research as a whole: Using TCR repertoire profiling, the study followed T-cell immune reconstitution in a quantitative way in children after TCRalphabeta/CD19-depleted allogeneic hematopoietic cell transplantation.

Library preparation used PCR. The reads were generated on an Illumina HiSeq 2500. TCR libraries were prepared with molecular barcoding, using unique molecular identifiers to normalize TCRbeta repertoire quantification. TCRdb trimmed the raw reads at Q25, called clones with MiXCR and kept productive beta chains. Each CDR3 protein appears once, grouped with its most common genes and DNA. The sample has more than 150,000 distinct CDR3 sequences on record, about 15% of them singletons. About 12% of the sample is taken by the ten largest. V trim: 8 bases; J trim: 6 bases; unmatched bases: 8. Reading the germline V gene gives CDR1 KGHDR and CDR2 SFDVKD. The CDR3 goes from the cysteine to the phenylalanine over 13 residues. Only CDR3 DNA is held: 39 bases, read in frame from base 1.

The TCR sequence derives from a human donor who donated a stem cell graft to a child with acute lymphoblastic leukemia. The rearrangement joined TRBV24-1 to TRBJ1-2; a stretch of 7 junction bases matches TRBD1. Sample: PBMCs from the stem cell graft donor, taken from the stem cell graft. The bases read TGTGCCACCACGGACAGGAGGGCTAATGGCTACACCTTC. Its translation is CATTDRRANGYTF.